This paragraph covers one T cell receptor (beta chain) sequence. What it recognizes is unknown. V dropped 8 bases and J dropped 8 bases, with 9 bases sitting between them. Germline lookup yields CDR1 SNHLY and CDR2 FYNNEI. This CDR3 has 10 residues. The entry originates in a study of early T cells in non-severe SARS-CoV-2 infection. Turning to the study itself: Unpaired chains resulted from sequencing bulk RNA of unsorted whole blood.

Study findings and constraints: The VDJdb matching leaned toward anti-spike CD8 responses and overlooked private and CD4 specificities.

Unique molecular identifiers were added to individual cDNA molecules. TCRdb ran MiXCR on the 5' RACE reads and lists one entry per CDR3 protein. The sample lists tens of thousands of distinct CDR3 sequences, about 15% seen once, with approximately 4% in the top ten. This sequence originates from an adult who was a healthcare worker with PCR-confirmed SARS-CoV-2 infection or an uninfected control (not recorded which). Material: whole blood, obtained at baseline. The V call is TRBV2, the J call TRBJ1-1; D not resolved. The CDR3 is CASFDGEAFF. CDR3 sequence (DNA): TGTGCCAGCTTTGACGGGGAAGCTTTCTTT.